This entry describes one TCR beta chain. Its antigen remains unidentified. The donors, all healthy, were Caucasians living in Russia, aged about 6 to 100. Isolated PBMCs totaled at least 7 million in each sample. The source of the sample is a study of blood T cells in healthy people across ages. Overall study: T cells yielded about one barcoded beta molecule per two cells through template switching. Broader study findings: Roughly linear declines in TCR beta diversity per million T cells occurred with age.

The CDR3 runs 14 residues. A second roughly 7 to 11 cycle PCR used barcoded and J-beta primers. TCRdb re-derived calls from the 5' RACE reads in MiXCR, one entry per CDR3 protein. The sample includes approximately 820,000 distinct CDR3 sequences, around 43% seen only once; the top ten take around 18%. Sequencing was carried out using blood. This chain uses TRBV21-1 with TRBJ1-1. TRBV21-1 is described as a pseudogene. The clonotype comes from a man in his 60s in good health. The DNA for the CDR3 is TGTGCCAGCAGCAATAGGGCCCCTAACACTGAAGCTTTCTTT. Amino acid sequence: CASSNRAPNTEAFF.